This record concerns one T cell receptor (beta chain) sequence. The CDR3 length is 14 residues. Trimming removed 6 bases at V and 5 bases at J, with 16 bases between. Germline V lookup: CDR1 SNHLY, CDR2 FYNNEI. TCRdb fed the RT-PCR reads into MiXCR, producing one record per CDR3 protein. The table lists roughly 190,000 distinct CDR3 sequences, around two fifths of them singletons. These data are taken from a study of patients and donors after allogeneic stem cell transplantation. The origin of this receptor is a human donor who was either an allogeneic HSCT recipient or a stem cell or donor lymphocyte infusion donor (not recorded which). It is not recorded whose cells these are; they may come from a transplant donor. The gene calls are TRBV2 and TRBJ1-1, with a weak D call TRBD1 (6 bases). Sequenced: blood, either unsorted or a sorted T cell fraction (not recorded which). The CDR3 DNA sequence: TGTGCCAGCAGGAACAACCAGGGGTATACTGAAGCTTTCTTT. Amino acid sequence: CASRNNQGYTEAFF.